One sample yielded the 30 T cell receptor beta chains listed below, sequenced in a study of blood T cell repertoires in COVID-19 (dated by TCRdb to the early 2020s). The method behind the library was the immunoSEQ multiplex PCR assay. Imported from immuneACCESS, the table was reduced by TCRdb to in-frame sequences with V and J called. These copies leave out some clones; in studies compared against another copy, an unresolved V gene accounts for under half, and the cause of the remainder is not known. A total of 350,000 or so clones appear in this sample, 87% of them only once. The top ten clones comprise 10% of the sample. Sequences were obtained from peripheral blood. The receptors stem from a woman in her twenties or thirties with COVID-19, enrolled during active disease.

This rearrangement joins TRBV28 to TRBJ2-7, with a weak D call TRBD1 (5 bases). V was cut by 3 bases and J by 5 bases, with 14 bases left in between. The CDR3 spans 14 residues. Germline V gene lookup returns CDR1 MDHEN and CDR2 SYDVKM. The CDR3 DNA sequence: TGTGCCAGCAGTTTGGACACCGCGAATGACGAGCAGTACTTC. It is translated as CASSLDTANDEQYF. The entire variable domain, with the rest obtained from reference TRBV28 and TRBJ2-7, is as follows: DVKVTQSSRYLVKRTGEKVFLECVQDMDHENMFWYRQDPGLGLRLIYFSYDVKMKEKGDIPEGYSVSREKKERFSLILESASTNQTSMYLCASSLDTANDEQYFGPGTRLTVT.

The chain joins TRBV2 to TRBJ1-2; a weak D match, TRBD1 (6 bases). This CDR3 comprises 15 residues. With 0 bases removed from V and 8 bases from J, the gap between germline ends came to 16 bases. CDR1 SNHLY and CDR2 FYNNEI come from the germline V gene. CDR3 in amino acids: CASSEATRGARGYTF. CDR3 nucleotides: TGTGCCAGCAGTGAAGCGACACGGGGGGCGCGGGGCTACACCTTC.

Here the CDR3 DNA reads TGTGCCAGCAGTGTTGGCGCTAGCTCCTACAATGAGCAGTTCTTC. Translating gives CASSVGASSYNEQFF. The rearrangement uses TRBV2 and TRBJ2-1; unclear D gene. There are 15 residues in the CDR3. The V end lost 4 bases, the J end lost 0 bases, and 10 bases lay between the germline ends. The germline gives CDR1 SNHLY, CDR2 FYNNEI.

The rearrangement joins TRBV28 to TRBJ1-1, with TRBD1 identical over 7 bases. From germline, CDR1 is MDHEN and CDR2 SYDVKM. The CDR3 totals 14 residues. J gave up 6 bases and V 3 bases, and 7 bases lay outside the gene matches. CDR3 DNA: TGTGCCAGCAGTTTGGTGACAGGGTTCTCTGAAGCTTTCTTT. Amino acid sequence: CASSLVTGFSEAFF. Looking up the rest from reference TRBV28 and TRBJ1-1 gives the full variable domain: DVKVTQSSRYLVKRTGEKVFLECVQDMDHENMFWYRQDPGLGLRLIYFSYDVKMKEKGDIPEGYSVSREKKERFSLILESASTNQTSMYLCASSLVTGFSEAFFGQGTRLTVV.

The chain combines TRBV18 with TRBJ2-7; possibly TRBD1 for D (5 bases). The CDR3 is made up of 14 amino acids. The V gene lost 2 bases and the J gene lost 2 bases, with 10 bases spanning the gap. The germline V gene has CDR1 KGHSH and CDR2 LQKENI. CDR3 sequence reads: CASSPRGPAYEQYF. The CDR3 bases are TGTGCCAGCTCACCAAGGGGTCCCGCCTACGAGCAGTACTTC.

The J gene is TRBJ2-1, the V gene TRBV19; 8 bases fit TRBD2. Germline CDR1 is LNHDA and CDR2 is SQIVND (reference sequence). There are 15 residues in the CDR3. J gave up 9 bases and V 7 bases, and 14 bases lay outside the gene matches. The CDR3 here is CASIGSGKLGSEQFF. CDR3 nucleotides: TGTGCCAGTATTGGTAGCGGGAAGCTTGGCAGTGAGCAGTTCTTC.

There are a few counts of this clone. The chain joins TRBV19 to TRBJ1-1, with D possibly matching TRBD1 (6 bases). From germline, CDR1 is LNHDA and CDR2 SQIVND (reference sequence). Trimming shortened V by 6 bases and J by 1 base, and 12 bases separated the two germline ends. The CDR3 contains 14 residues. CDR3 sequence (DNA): TGTGCCAGTAGCCCGAACAGGGAGAACACTGAAGCTTTCTTT. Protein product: CASSPNRENTEAFF.

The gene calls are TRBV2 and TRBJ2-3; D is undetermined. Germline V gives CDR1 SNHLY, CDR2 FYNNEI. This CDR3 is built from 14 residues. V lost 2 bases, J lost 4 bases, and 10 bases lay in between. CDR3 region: CASSESYSPDTQYF. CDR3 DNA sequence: TGTGCCAGCAGTGAAAGCTACAGTCCAGATACGCAGTATTTT.

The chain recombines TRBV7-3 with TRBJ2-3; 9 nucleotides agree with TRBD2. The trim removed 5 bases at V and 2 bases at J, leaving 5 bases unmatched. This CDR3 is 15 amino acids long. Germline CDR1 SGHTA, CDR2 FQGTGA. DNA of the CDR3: TGTGCCAGCAGCCAAGCGGGAGGCCTCACAGATACGCAGTATTTT. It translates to CASSQAGGLTDTQYF.

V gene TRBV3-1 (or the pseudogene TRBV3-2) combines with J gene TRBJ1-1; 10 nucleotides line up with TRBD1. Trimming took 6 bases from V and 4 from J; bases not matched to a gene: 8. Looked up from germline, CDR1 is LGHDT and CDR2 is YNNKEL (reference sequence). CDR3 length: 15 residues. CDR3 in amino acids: CASSLAGTGVTEAFF. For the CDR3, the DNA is TGTGCCAGCAGTCTCGCCGGGACAGGGGTCACTGAAGCTTTCTTT.

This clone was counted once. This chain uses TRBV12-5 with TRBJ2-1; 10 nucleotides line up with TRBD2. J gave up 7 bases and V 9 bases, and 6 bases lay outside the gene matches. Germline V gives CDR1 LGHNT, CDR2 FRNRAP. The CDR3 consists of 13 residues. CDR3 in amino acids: CARLSGRRNEQFF. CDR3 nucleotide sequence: TGTGCTAGGCTTAGCGGGAGGAGGAATGAGCAGTTCTTC.

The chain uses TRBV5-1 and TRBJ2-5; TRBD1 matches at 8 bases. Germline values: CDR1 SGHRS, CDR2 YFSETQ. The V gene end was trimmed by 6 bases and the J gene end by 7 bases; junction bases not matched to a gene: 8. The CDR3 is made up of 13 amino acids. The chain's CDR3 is CASTQTGGTTQYF. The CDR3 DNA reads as TGCGCCAGCACCCAAACAGGGGGAACGACCCAGTACTTC.

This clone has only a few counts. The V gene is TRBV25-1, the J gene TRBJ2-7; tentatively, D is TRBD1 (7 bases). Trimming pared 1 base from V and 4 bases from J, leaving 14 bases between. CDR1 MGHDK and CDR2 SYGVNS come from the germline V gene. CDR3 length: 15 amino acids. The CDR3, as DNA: TGTGCCAGCAGTGAATTAGGCAGGGGGAGGTACGAGCAGTACTTC. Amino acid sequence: CASSELGRGRYEQYF.

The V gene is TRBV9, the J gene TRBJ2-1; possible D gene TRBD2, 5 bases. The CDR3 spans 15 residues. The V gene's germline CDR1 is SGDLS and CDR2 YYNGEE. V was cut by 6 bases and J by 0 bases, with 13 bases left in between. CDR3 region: CASISRLSSYNEQFF. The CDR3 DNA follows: TGTGCCAGCATCTCTAGACTAAGCTCCTACAATGAGCAGTTCTTC. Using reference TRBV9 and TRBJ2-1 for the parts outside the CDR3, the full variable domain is DSGVTQTPKHLITATGQRVTLRCSPRSGDLSVYWYQQSLDQGLQFLIQYYNGEERAKGNILERFSAQQFPDLHSELNLSSLELGDSALYFCASISRLSSYNEQFFGPGTRLTVL.

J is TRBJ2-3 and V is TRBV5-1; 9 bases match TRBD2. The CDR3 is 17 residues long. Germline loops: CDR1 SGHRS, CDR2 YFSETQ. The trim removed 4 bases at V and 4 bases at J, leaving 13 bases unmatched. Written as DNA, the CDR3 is TGCGCCAGCAGCCCCGGGGGTAGCGGGAGTTATTCAGATACGCAGTATTTT. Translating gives CASSPGGSGSYSDTQYF.

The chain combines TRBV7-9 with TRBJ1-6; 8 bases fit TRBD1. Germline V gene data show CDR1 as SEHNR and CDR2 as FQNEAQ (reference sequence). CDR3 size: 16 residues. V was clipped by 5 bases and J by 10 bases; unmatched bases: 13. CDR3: CASSGGGGQDKSPLHF. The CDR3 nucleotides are TGTGCCAGCAGCGGAGGAGGGGGACAGGACAAATCACCCCTCCACTTT.

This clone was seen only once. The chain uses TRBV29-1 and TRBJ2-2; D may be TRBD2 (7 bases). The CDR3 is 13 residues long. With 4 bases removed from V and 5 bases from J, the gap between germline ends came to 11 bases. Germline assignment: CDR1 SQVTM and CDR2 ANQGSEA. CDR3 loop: CSVGGGGTGELFF. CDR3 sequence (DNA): TGCAGCGTTGGCGGGGGCGGGACCGGGGAGCTGTTTTTT.

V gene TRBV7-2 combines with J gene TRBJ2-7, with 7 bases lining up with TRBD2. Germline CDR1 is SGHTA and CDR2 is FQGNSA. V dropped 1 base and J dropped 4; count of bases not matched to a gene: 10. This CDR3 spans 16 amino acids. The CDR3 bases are TGTGCCAGCAGCTTAGGTACGGGAGGTTTTGGTTACGAGCAGTACTTC. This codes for CASSLGTGGFGYEQYF.

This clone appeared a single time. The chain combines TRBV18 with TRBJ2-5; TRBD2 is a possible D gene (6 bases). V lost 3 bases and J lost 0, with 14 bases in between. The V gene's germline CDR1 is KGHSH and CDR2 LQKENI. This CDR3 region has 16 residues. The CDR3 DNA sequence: TGTGCCAGCTCACCCTCTCTAGCGATAAACCAAGAGACCCAGTACTTC. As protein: CASSPSLAINQETQYF.

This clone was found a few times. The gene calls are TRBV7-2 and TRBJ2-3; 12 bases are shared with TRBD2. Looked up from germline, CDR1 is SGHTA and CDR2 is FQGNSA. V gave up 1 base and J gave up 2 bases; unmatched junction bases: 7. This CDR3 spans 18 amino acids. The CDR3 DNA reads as TGTGCCAGCAGCTTAGACGGTACTAGCGGGAGGCTCACAGATACGCAGTATTTT. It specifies CASSLDGTSGRLTDTQYF.

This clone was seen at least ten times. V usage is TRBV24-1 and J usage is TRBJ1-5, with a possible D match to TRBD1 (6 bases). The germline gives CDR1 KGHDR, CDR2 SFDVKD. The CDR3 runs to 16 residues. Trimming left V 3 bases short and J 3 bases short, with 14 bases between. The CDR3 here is CATSDRDNGLNQPQHF. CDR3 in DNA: TGTGCCACCAGTGATCGGGACAACGGCCTCAATCAGCCCCAGCATTTT.

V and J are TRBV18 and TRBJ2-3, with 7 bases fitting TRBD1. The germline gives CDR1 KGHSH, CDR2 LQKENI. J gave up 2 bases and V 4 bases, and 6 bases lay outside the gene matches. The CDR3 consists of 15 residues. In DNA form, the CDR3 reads TGTGCCAGCTCACTCTACAGGGGCTCCACAGATACGCAGTATTTT. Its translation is CASSLYRGSTDTQYF.

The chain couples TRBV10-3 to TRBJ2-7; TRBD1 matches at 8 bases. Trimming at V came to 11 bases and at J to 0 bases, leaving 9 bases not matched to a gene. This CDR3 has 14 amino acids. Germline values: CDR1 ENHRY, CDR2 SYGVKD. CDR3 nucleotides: TGTGCCGCATCACGGGACAGGACCTCCTACGAGCAGTACTTC. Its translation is CAASRDRTSYEQYF.

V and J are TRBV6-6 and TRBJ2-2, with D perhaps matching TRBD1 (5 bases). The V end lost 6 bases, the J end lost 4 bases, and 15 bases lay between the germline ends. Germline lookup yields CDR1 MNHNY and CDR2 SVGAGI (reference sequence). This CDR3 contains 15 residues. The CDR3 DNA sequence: TGTGCCAGCAGACCCTTCCCCAGGGCCACCGGGGAGCTGTTTTTT. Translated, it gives CASRPFPRATGELFF.

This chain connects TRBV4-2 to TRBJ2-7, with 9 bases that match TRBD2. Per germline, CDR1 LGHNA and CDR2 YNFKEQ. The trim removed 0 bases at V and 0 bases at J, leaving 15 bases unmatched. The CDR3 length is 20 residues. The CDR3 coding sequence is TGTGCCAGCAGCCAAGATTTGGGTAGCGGGAGTTTAGGGAGCTCCTACGAGCAGTACTTC. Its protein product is CASSQDLGSGSLGSSYEQYF.

DNA of the CDR3: TGTGCCAGCAGTGCACTACGTCGGGTTGGTGGAAACACCATATATTTT. Translation gives CASSALRRVGGNTIYF. The V and J genes are TRBV2 and TRBJ1-3; D remains ambiguous. V dropped 4 bases and J dropped 3 bases, with 16 bases sitting between them. The CDR3 covers 16 residues. Germline CDR1 is SNHLY and CDR2 is FYNNEI. The variable domain in full, completed from reference TRBV2 and TRBJ1-3, reads EPEVTQTPSHQVTQMGQEVILRCVPISNHLYFYWYRQILGQKVEFLVSFYNNEISEKSEIFDDQFSVERPDGSNFTLKIRSTKLEDSAMYFCASSALRRVGGNTIYFGEGSWLTVV.

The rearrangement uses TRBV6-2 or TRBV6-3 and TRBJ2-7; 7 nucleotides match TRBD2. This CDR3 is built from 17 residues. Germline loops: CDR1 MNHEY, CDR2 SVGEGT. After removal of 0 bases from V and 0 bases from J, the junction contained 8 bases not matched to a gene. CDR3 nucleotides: TGTGCCAGCAGTTACTCTTCCGGGAGGACCGTCTCCTACGAGCAGTACTTC. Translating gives CASSYSSGRTVSYEQYF.

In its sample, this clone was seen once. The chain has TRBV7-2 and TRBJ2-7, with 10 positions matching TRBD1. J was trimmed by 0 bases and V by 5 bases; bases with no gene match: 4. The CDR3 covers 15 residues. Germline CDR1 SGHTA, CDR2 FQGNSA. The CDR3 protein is CASSHWTGGSYEQYF. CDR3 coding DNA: TGTGCCAGCAGCCACTGGACAGGGGGCTCCTACGAGCAGTACTTC.

The CDR3 region has the DNA TGTGCCAGCAGTGACAGGATGAATGAAAAACTGTTTTTT. Its protein product is CASSDRMNEKLFF. The chain couples TRBV25-1 to TRBJ1-4; D call uncertain. CDR3 length: 13 residues. Trimming shortened V by 3 bases and J by 5 bases, and 7 bases separated the two germline ends. CDR1 MGHDK and CDR2 SYGVNS come from the germline V gene.

The CDR3 spells CASSLRSGNTGELFF. The CDR3 coding sequence is TGCGCCAGCAGCCTCAGGAGCGGGAACACCGGGGAGCTGTTTTTT. This chain links TRBV5-1 with TRBJ2-2; a weak D match, TRBD2 (5 bases). The CDR3 is made up of 15 amino acids. V dropped 4 bases and J dropped 1 base, with 11 bases sitting between them. The germline gives CDR1 SGHRS, CDR2 YFSETQ. Full variable domain (outside the CDR3, taken from reference TRBV5-1 and TRBJ2-2): KAGVTQTPRYLIKTRGQQVTLSCSPISGHRSVSWYQQTPGQGLQFLFEYFSETQRNKGNFPGRFSGRQFSNSRSEMNVSTLELGDSALYLCASSLRSGNTGELFFGEGSRLTVL.